These 3 T cell receptor beta chains were sequenced from one sample in a study of blood T cell repertoires in COVID-19. The table came from immunoSEQ multiplex PCR; TCRdb's copy has only in-frame clones and leaves some out. The table lists 150,000 to 200,000 clones, 65% to 90% of them singletons. Sequencing used peripheral blood. The receptors originated from a human donor in a cohort sampled during active COVID-19.

This sequence joins TRBV6-1 and TRBJ2-7; 15 nucleotides align to TRBD2. This CDR3 has 16 amino acids. V gave up 3 bases and J gave up 6 bases; unmatched junction bases: 6. Germline V gives CDR1 MNHNS, CDR2 SASEGT. In nucleotides, the CDR3 is TGTGCCAGCAGTGACGGGACTAGCGGGAGGCCCTCCGAGCAGTACTTC. Amino acid sequence: CASSDGTSGRPSEQYF.

The chain has TRBV7-9 and TRBJ2-5, with TRBD1 as a possible D gene (5 bases). Between the trimmed V and J ends, which lost 6 bases and 1 base, there was a span of 15 bases. Germline V gives CDR1 SEHNR, CDR2 FQNEAQ (reference sequence). The CDR3 sequence is 15 residues long. The CDR3 DNA reads as TGTGCCAGCAGTCCAAGAACAGGCCCCCAAGAGACCCAGTACTTC. This gives the protein CASSPRTGPQETQYF.

The chain couples TRBV6-5 to TRBJ2-5; 12 nucleotides agree with TRBD2. The CDR3 is 16 residues long. The V gene's germline CDR1 is MNHEY and CDR2 SVGAGI. The ends lost 4 bases at V and 5 bases at J; junction bases unmatched: 8. This chain's CDR3 is CASSSPVTSGRETQYF. CDR3 sequence (DNA): TGTGCCAGCAGTTCCCCTGTTACTAGCGGGAGGGAGACCCAGTACTTC.